The 10 T cell receptor beta chains given below trace back to one sample, sequenced in a study of T cells in Graves' hyperthyroidism and ophthalmopathy. RNA transcripts were the template for amplifying TCR beta CDR3 regions. The TCR CDR3 first-round RT-PCR relied on the HTBI primer set. TCRdb redid the calling of the multiplex PCR reads with MiXCR, one entry per CDR3 protein. The data contain about 160,000 distinct CDR3 sequences, just under 9.5% of them singletons. Sequenced sample: blood. All receptors come from a young woman with Graves' hyperthyroidism that later progressed to Graves' ophthalmopathy.

The rearrangement links TRBV7-2 to TRBJ2-7; D remains ambiguous. V lost 1 base, J lost 1 base, and 8 bases lay in between. This CDR3 is built from 14 residues. Germline assignment: CDR1 SGHTA and CDR2 FQGNSA. CDR3 amino acids: CASSLEWQSYEQYF. CDR3 DNA: TGTGCCAGCAGCTTAGAATGGCAGTCCTACGAGCAGTACTTC.

The sample holds many counts of this clonotype. The V gene is TRBV20-1, the J gene TRBJ1-1, with D perhaps matching TRBD1 (6 bases). V was shortened by 5 bases and J by 3 bases, with 16 bases between the two germline ends. Germline V CDR1 and CDR2: DFQATT, SNEGSKA (reference sequence). The CDR3 totals 14 residues. The CDR3 nucleotides read TGCAGTGCTCTCTCGACAGGAACTTACACTGAAGCTTTCTTT. Its protein is CSALSTGTYTEAFF.

At least ten counts were recorded for this clonotype. The gene calls are TRBV11-2 and TRBJ1-6, with no clear D. In germline, CDR1 is SGHAT, CDR2 FQNNGV. CDR3 length: 16 residues. V lost 0 bases and J 7 bases, leaving 13 bases between the germline ends. CDR3 in amino acids: CASSLDRAQANSPLHF. CDR3 sequence (DNA): TGTGCCAGCAGCTTAGATCGAGCCCAAGCAAATTCACCCCTCCACTTT.

This clonotype was observed at least ten times. The CDR3 DNA reads TGCGCCAGCAGCTGGACTAGCGGGGACTACAATGAGCAGTTCTTC. Translation gives CASSWTSGDYNEQFF. V and J are TRBV5-1 and TRBJ2-1; 12 bases align to TRBD2. This CDR3 spans 15 amino acids. Germline V CDR1 and CDR2: SGHRS, YFSETQ. V gave up 3 bases and J gave up 3 bases; unmatched junction bases: 1.

In its sample, this clonotype was seen many times. The gene calls are TRBV29-1 and TRBJ1-6; D gene uncertain. Germline V gives CDR1 SQVTM, CDR2 ANQGSEA. CDR3 size: 11 residues. Deletions cut 7 bases from V and 7 bases from J, with 8 bases between. CDR3 sequence: CSGAKNSPLHF. In nucleotides, the CDR3 is TGCAGCGGGGCCAAGAATTCACCCCTCCACTTT.

This clonotype showed up just a few times. The V call is TRBV15, the J call TRBJ2-7; the D is unclear. This CDR3 has 12 amino acids. Germline V gene lookup returns CDR1 LNHNV and CDR2 YYDKDF (reference sequence). V shed 0 bases and J shed 4 bases, with 4 bases lying between them. DNA of the CDR3: TGTGCCACCAGCAGAGATGTATACGAGCAGTACTTC. It translates to CATSRDVYEQYF. The entire variable domain, with the rest obtained from reference TRBV15 and TRBJ2-7, is as follows: DAMVIQNPRYQVTQFGKPVTLSCSQTLNHNVMYWYQQKSSQAPKLLFHYYDKDFNNEADTPDNFQSRRPNTSFCFLDIRSPGLGDTAMYLCATSRDVYEQYFGPGTRLTVT.

This clonotype showed up just a few times. V is TRBV18 and J is TRBJ2-2; TRBD1 matches at 10 bases. V was pared by 2 bases and J by 0 bases, with 6 bases of the junction left unmatched. The V gene's germline CDR1 is KGHSH and CDR2 LQKENI. The CDR3 is 18 amino acids. For the CDR3, the DNA is TGTGCCAGCTCACCATGGACAGGGGGATCAACGAACACCGGGGAGCTGTTTTTT. It is translated as CASSPWTGGSTNTGELFF.

This clonotype appeared many times. The chain carries TRBV2 and TRBJ1-5; D gene ambiguous. The ends were cut back, 7 bases at V and 8 bases at J, with 9 bases in the middle. Looked up from germline, CDR1 is SNHLY and CDR2 is FYNNEI. The CDR3 contains 11 residues. CDR3 sequence: CASKEEEPQHF. The CDR3 DNA reads TGTGCCAGCAAGGAAGAGGAGCCCCAGCATTTT.

This clonotype has at least ten counts. The chain recombines TRBV29-1 with TRBJ1-1, with D possibly being TRBD1 (6 bases). There are 13 residues in the CDR3. Germline CDR1 is SQVTM and CDR2 is ANQGSEA. Trimming pared 5 bases from V and 1 base from J, leaving 11 bases between. The CDR3 loop reads CSVCRGRNTEAFF. DNA of the CDR3: TGCAGCGTTTGTCGGGGGCGGAACACTGAAGCTTTCTTT.

This clonotype has at least ten counts. The rearrangement uses TRBV7-9 and TRBJ1-5; 10 nucleotides match TRBD1. The CDR3 contains 15 residues. The germline gives CDR1 SEHNR, CDR2 FQNEAQ (reference sequence). The V segment lost 1 base and the J segment 6 bases; nucleotides outside the gene matches: 3. This CDR3 is CASSLDGDRGQPQHF. The CDR3 coding sequence is TGTGCCAGCAGCTTAGATGGGGACAGGGGTCAGCCCCAGCATTTT.